These 14 T cell receptor beta chains originate from one sample sequenced in a study of OX40 agonist ivuxolimab in advanced cancers. This table comes from immunoSEQ multiplex PCR, and its TCRdb copy is limited to in-frame clones, with some not included. The sample carries tens of thousands of clones, around 83% recorded once. This sample comprised CD4+ or CD8+ T cells sorted from blood, obtained in a trial of the OX40 agonist ivuxolimab. Every receptor here comes from an adult with an advanced solid tumor such as melanoma, head and neck, liver or kidney cancer.

This clone was picked up a small number of times. J is TRBJ1-5 and V is TRBV2, with 7 bases matching TRBD1. The CDR3 loop spans 14 amino acids. Germline assignment: CDR1 SNHLY and CDR2 FYNNEI. V gave up 4 bases and J gave up 7 bases; unmatched junction bases: 7. The CDR3 is CASSATGEWQPQHF. The CDR3 bases are TGTGCCAGCAGTGCAACAGGGGAGTGGCAGCCCCAGCATTTT.

The chain is built from TRBV9 and TRBJ2-1; 10 nucleotides align to TRBD2. Trimming at V came to 4 bases and at J to 2 bases, leaving 6 bases not matched to a gene. This CDR3 is built from 16 residues. Germline V gives CDR1 SGDLS, CDR2 YYNGEE. The CDR3 here is CASSLSGGATYNEQFF. In DNA, the CDR3 is TGTGCCAGCAGCCTAAGCGGGGGGGCGACCTACAATGAGCAGTTCTTC.

This chain uses TRBV7-2 with TRBJ2-3, with 8 positions matching TRBD2. Germline CDR1 SGHTA, CDR2 FQGNSA. The junction had 8 bases not matched to a gene; V was cut back by 3 bases and J by 3 bases. The CDR3 covers 16 residues. In DNA, the CDR3 is TGTGCCAGCAGCTTCCAACCGGGACTAGTAACAGATACGCAGTATTTT. Its protein is CASSFQPGLVTDTQYF.

The chain uses TRBV7-9 and TRBJ1-1; 7 nucleotides agree with TRBD1. CDR3 size: 14 residues. With V trimmed by 5 bases and J by 3 bases, 6 bases remained unmatched. Germline V gene lookup returns CDR1 SEHNR and CDR2 FQNEAQ (reference sequence). CDR3 protein: CASSKKGGHTEAFF. CDR3 DNA: TGTGCCAGCAGCAAAAAAGGGGGCCACACTGAAGCTTTCTTT.

This chain uses TRBV7-2 with TRBJ1-4; D remains ambiguous. In germline, CDR1 is SGHTA, CDR2 FQGNSA. V was trimmed by 3 bases and J by 1 base, leaving 6 bases between them. The CDR3 contains 14 residues. The chain's CDR3 is CASSFRGTNEKLFF. The DNA for the CDR3 is TGTGCCAGCAGCTTCCGAGGAACTAATGAAAAACTGTTTTTT.

This clone was found once. This chain joins TRBV9 and TRBJ1-5, with D possibly TRBD1 on 5 matching bases. CDR3 length: 15 amino acids. The germline V gene encodes CDR1 SGDLS and CDR2 YYNGEE. V gave up 0 bases and J gave up 4 bases, with 11 bases separating them. The CDR3 sequence is CASSVAPGENQPQHF. The CDR3 coding sequence is TGTGCCAGCAGCGTAGCTCCGGGGGAGAATCAGCCCCAGCATTTT.

J is TRBJ1-1 and V is TRBV6-6; D is perhaps TRBD1 (5 bases). Germline V gene data show CDR1 as MNHNY and CDR2 as SVGAGI (reference sequence). V shed 7 bases and J shed 6 bases, with 21 bases lying between them. The CDR3 length is 15 residues. In DNA form, the CDR3 reads TGTGCCAGCATCCGCCGCCCGGGACCGCAAGCTGAAGCTTTCTTT. Amino acids: CASIRRPGPQAEAFF.

The chain recombines TRBV4-1 with TRBJ2-5; 13 bases agree with TRBD2. This CDR3 spans 17 amino acids. V shed 0 bases, J shed 2 bases, and the junction held 3 bases outside the gene matches. The V gene's germline CDR1 is MGHRA and CDR2 YSYEKL. CDR3 DNA sequence: TGCGCCAGCAGCCAAGAATGGACTAGCGGGAGACAAGAGACCCAGTACTTC. Translated: CASSQEWTSGRQETQYF.

The chain has TRBV6-1 and TRBJ2-1; 7 nucleotides agree with TRBD2. This CDR3 comprises 12 residues. J lost 9 bases, V lost 3 bases, and 2 bases had no gene match. Germline CDR1 and CDR2: MNHNS and SASEGT. The CDR3 loop is CASSDREGEQFF. CDR3 nucleotide sequence: TGTGCCAGCAGTGACAGGGAGGGTGAGCAGTTCTTC.

The chain links TRBV2 to TRBJ1-4, with D unclear. Deletions cut 5 bases from V and 8 bases from J, with 18 bases between. Germline CDR1 SNHLY, CDR2 FYNNEI. CDR3 length equals 15 residues. The CDR3, as DNA: TGTGCCAGCAGTACCTTGGACGCGGTTTTCGAAAAACTGTTTTTT. As protein: CASSTLDAVFEKLFF. The complete variable domain, with remaining parts taken from reference TRBV2 and TRBJ1-4, reads EPEVTQTPSHQVTQMGQEVILRCVPISNHLYFYWYRQILGQKVEFLVSFYNNEISEKSEIFDDQFSVERPDGSNFTLKIRSTKLEDSAMYFCASSTLDAVFEKLFFGSGTQLSVL.

CDR3 bases: TGCAGCGTTGAGGGGATTACTACAGGCAATGAGCAGTTCTTC. Translating gives CSVEGITTGNEQFF. The rearrangement joins TRBV29-1 to TRBJ2-1, with D possibly matching TRBD1 (5 bases). This CDR3 is built from 14 residues. V was cut by 3 bases and J by 6 bases, with 15 bases left in between. Germline-derived CDR1 and CDR2 are SQVTM and ANQGSEA.

This clone occurred a few times. This chain joins TRBV5-8 and TRBJ2-3; 7 bases are shared with TRBD1. V lost 2 bases to trimming and J lost 2 bases; unmatched junction nucleotides: 5. This CDR3 region has 15 residues. CDR1 is SGHTS, CDR2 YDEGEE, per germline. CDR3 residues: CASSFRTGPTDTQYF. CDR3 DNA: TGTGCCAGCAGCTTTAGGACAGGCCCCACAGATACGCAGTATTTT.

This chain links TRBV5-4 with TRBJ2-1; 8 bases are shared with TRBD2. The CDR3 runs to 16 residues. The V and J ends lost 0 bases and 0 bases, in that order; junction bases with no gene match: 2. In germline, CDR1 is SGHNT, CDR2 YYREEE (reference sequence). DNA of the CDR3: TGTGCCAGCAGCTTGGGCAGCGGGAGCTCCTACAATGAGCAGTTCTTC. Translated, it gives CASSLGSGSSYNEQFF. The full variable domain, rest sourced from reference TRBV5-4 and TRBJ2-1, is ETGVTQSPTHLIKTRGQQVTLRCSSQSGHNTVSWYQQALGQGPQFIFQYYREEENGRGNFPPRFSGLQFPNYSSELNVNALELDDSALYLCASSLGSGSSYNEQFFGPGTRLTVL.

In this sample, this clone is medium-sized (0.01 to 0.1%). The chain joins TRBV5-1 to TRBJ1-1, with 7 bases aligning to TRBD1. CDR3 length: 14 residues. Trimming took 0 bases from V and 4 from J; bases not matched to a gene: 3. Germline lookup yields CDR1 SGHRS and CDR2 YFSETQ. DNA of the CDR3: TGCGCCAGCAGCTTGGCCTCAGGGGGCACTGAAGCTTTCTTT. Amino acids: CASSLASGGTEAFF.